One sample yielded the 30 T cell receptor beta chains listed below, sequenced in a study of blood T cells in healthy people across ages. The use of a sample-barcoded 5' primer and a J-beta primer mix characterized a second PCR of 7 to 11 cycles. TCRdb analysed the 5' RACE reads with MiXCR anew, one entry per CDR3 protein. Among 1.5 million to 2 million distinct CDR3 sequences, roughly 32% were seen once, and the ten largest hold roughly 12%. Sequencing was done on a sample of blood. The receptors here all came from a young woman in good health.

The chain couples TRBV5-1 to TRBJ2-1; D gene uncertain. CDR1 SGHRS and CDR2 YFSETQ come from the germline V gene. The CDR3 covers 14 residues. V dropped 3 bases and J dropped 6 bases, with 13 bases sitting between them. In DNA, the CDR3 is TGCGCCAGCAGCTCCGGGTCGACCGCCAATGAGCAGTTCTTC. It encodes CASSSGSTANEQFF.

This clonotype was detected only a few times. The chain is built from TRBV4-1 and TRBJ1-2, with TRBD1 as a possible D gene (6 bases). Germline values: CDR1 MGHRA, CDR2 YSYEKL. The CDR3 is 15 amino acids. V was trimmed by 3 bases and J by 6 bases, leaving 17 bases between them. The CDR3 loop is CASSHYREDLNGYTF. In DNA form, the CDR3 reads TGCGCCAGCAGCCATTACAGGGAAGACCTTAATGGCTACACCTTC.

The chain carries TRBV5-1 and TRBJ2-2; D perhaps matches TRBD1 (6 bases). Trimming removed 1 base at V and 4 bases at J, with 11 bases between. Looked up from germline, CDR1 is SGHRS and CDR2 is YFSETQ. The CDR3 contains 15 residues. The CDR3 spells CASSLLQGSTGELFF. The CDR3 DNA follows: TGCGCCAGCAGCTTGCTACAGGGATCCACCGGGGAGCTGTTTTTT.

This clonotype was detected many times. V is TRBV6-6 and J is TRBJ2-1; TRBD2 aligns across 7 bases. From germline, CDR1 is MNHNY and CDR2 SVGAGI (reference sequence). The CDR3 is 13 amino acids. Germline trimming cut 8 bases from V and 0 bases from J; bases unmatched to any gene: 1. DNA for the CDR3: TGTGCCAGCGCGGGAGTCTCCTACAATGAGCAGTTCTTC. As protein: CASAGVSYNEQFF.

This clonotype was seen a handful of times. The rearrangement joins TRBV5-1 to TRBJ2-7; weak D call: TRBD2 (5 bases). With 2 bases removed from V and 2 bases from J, the gap between germline ends came to 14 bases. Germline V lookup: CDR1 SGHRS, CDR2 YFSETQ. The CDR3 sequence is 15 residues long. CDR3 in amino acids: CASSFSISAAYEQYF. The CDR3 DNA sequence: TGCGCCAGCAGCTTTTCTATTAGCGCCGCCTACGAGCAGTACTTC.

This clonotype occurred a few times. The V gene is TRBV29-1, the J gene TRBJ2-5; D is possibly TRBD2 (6 bases). The last part of the DNA fits TRBJ2-7 better; the J call may be wrong. The CDR3 is 12 amino acids. CDR1 and CDR2 (germline): SQVTM, ANQGSEA. The CDR3 bases are TGCAGCGTCCAGAGCGGGTGGGACGAGCAGTACTTC. Its translation: CSVQSGWDEQYF.

In its sample, this clonotype was seen a few times. This sequence joins TRBV7-3 and TRBJ2-1; no definite D call. The tail of the sequence fits TRBJ2-7 better, so the J call may be wrong. CDR1 and CDR2 (germline): SGHTA, FQGTGA. This CDR3 is 13 amino acids long. The CDR3 DNA reads TGTGCCAGCAGCTTAAGGCGAGGCAATGAGCAGTACTTC. Translated, it gives CASSLRRGNEQYF.

The table lists this clonotype with a few counts. The chain joins TRBV12-3 or TRBV12-4 to TRBJ1-2; D might be TRBD1 (5 bases). With 5 bases removed from V and 10 bases from J, the gap between germline ends came to 23 bases. The CDR3 extends over 15 amino acids. The CDR3 coding sequence is TGTGCCAGCAGTGCCGCGGCCGGGACCCGGCTTGACTACACCTTC. Translating gives CASSAAAGTRLDYTF.

This chain's CDR3 is CACRASYEQYF. CDR3 in DNA: TGTGCCTGCAGGGCCTCCTACGAGCAGTACTTC. The J gene is TRBJ2-7, the V gene TRBV30, with a tentative D call TRBD1 (5 bases). Trimming took off 6 bases at V and 0 bases at J, with 6 bases between the two ends. Germline V gene lookup returns CDR1 GTSNPN and CDR2 SVGIG (reference sequence). This CDR3 is 11 amino acids long.

The chain uses TRBV5-1 and TRBJ2-3; possibly TRBD2 for D (5 bases). Per the germline V gene, CDR1 is SGHRS and CDR2 is YFSETQ. The V end lost 7 bases, the J end lost 2 bases, and 20 bases lay between the germline ends. The CDR3 length is 16 residues. CDR3 loop: CASVRSDWGDTDTQYF. The CDR3 region has the DNA TGCGCCAGCGTCCGCTCCGACTGGGGAGACACAGATACGCAGTATTTT.

This clonotype was seen a few times. J is TRBJ2-3 and V is TRBV20-1, with 10 bases aligning to TRBD2. The junction had 19 bases not matched to a gene; V was cut back by 3 bases and J by 1 base. The CDR3 contains 20 residues. Germline V gene data show CDR1 as DFQATT and CDR2 as SNEGSKA (reference sequence). The CDR3 loop reads CSASAPVGLAVELGTDTQYF. The CDR3, as DNA: TGCAGTGCTAGTGCCCCGGTAGGACTAGCGGTCGAGTTAGGCACAGATACGCAGTATTTT.

For this clonotype: A junction end diverges from the germline sequence, so it may reflect a read error. The V and J genes are TRBV7-2 and TRBJ2-5; 11 nucleotides match TRBD2. The CDR3 covers 15 residues. Germline CDR1 is SGHTA and CDR2 is FQGNSA. The CDR3 is CASSSTSGSRESQYF. The CDR3 bases are TGTGCCAGCAGCTCAACTAGCGGGAGTCGAGAGTCCCAGTACTTC.

There are a few counts of this clonotype. The chain couples TRBV3-1 to TRBJ2-7; TRBD1 matches 8 bases. This CDR3 spans 14 amino acids. Trimming took 8 bases from V and 6 from J; bases not matched to a gene: 12. Germline CDR1 reads LGHDT; CDR2 reads YNNKEL (reference sequence). CDR3 bases: TGTGCCAGCGCCAAGGACAGGGATCCTGGCGAGCAGTACTTC. Protein: CASAKDRDPGEQYF.

J is TRBJ2-7 and V is TRBV28; 12 positions match TRBD1. The CDR3 contains 14 residues. The germline V gene encodes CDR1 MDHEN and CDR2 SYDVKM. V shed 8 bases and J 4 bases; nucleotides not matched to a gene: 6. The CDR3 bases are TGTGCCAGCGTCAGGGGACAGGGGGCGTACGAGCAGTACTTC. This gives the protein CASVRGQGAYEQYF.

This clonotype was seen just once. The junction departs from the called germline gene at one end, perhaps through a read error. DNA of the CDR3: TGTGCCGGCAGTTTAATGGGTGGCCCCTACGAGCAGTACTTC. Protein sequence: CAGSLMGGPYEQYF. The chain employs TRBV27 and TRBJ2-7, with D unresolved. CDR1 and CDR2 from the germline V gene are MNHEY and SMNVEV (reference sequence). There are 14 residues in the CDR3.

This clonotype was counted only a few times. The chain has TRBV2 and TRBJ2-7; 7 nucleotides align to TRBD1. Germline V gene sequence: CDR1 SNHLY, CDR2 FYNNEI. J lost 2 bases, V lost 6 bases, and 7 bases had no gene match. The CDR3 has 14 amino acids. CDR3 region: CASRTGTVTYEQYF. The CDR3 DNA is TGTGCCAGCAGGACCGGGACAGTTACCTACGAGCAGTACTTC. The full variable domain, its missing parts supplied by reference TRBV2 and TRBJ2-7, is EPEVTQTPSHQVTQMGQEVILRCVPISNHLYFYWYRQILGQKVEFLVSFYNNEISEKSEIFDDQFSVERPDGSNFTLKIRSTKLEDSAMYFCASRTGTVTYEQYFGPGTRLTVT.

At least ten counts were recorded for this clonotype. The CDR3 DNA reads TGTGCCAGCAGCTTAGGAAGGGGGGGGAGCACTGAAGCTTTCTTT. Protein sequence: CASSLGRGGSTEAFF. This chain connects TRBV7-9 to TRBJ1-1, with D perhaps TRBD1 (6 bases). Trimming took off 1 base at V and 4 bases at J, with 13 bases between the two ends. CDR1 is SEHNR, CDR2 FQNEAQ, per germline (reference sequence). CDR3 size: 15 residues.

V is TRBV20-1 and J is TRBJ2-1, with a possible D match to TRBD2 (6 bases). Germline CDR1 reads DFQATT; CDR2 reads SNEGSKA (reference sequence). The germline V and J ends were trimmed by 1 base and 5 bases, with 9 bases remaining between them. This CDR3 spans 13 amino acids. The CDR3 DNA follows: TGCAGTGCTAGAGGGACTACTAACAATGAGCAGTTCTTC. This gives the protein CSARGTTNNEQFF.

The gene calls are TRBV27 and TRBJ1-2; D gene ambiguous. This CDR3 is built from 15 residues. V gave up 0 bases and J gave up 4 bases, with 12 bases separating them. From germline, CDR1 is MNHEY and CDR2 SMNVEV (reference sequence). CDR3: CASSLSWDLSYGYTF. The CDR3 DNA sequence: TGTGCCAGCAGTTTATCGTGGGATCTAAGCTATGGCTACACCTTC.

In DNA, the CDR3 is TGTGCCAGCAGTTTTGAGGCAGGGAGCCAAGAGACCCAGTACTTC. This gives the protein CASSFEAGSQETQYF. The genes are TRBV27 and TRBJ2-5; D may be TRBD1 or TRBD2 (5 bases each). Between the trimmed V and J ends, which lost 3 bases and 1 base, there was a span of 12 bases. Looked up from germline, CDR1 is MNHEY and CDR2 is SMNVEV (reference sequence). The CDR3 has 15 amino acids.

The chain couples TRBV20-1 to TRBJ2-1; 7 nucleotides line up with TRBD2. V shed 3 bases, J shed 7 bases, and the junction held 15 bases outside the gene matches. The CDR3 is 16 amino acids. Germline V CDR1 and CDR2: DFQATT, SNEGSKA (reference sequence). The CDR3 loop reads CSASAGVRANGNEQFF. Written as DNA, the CDR3 is TGCAGTGCTAGCGCGGGAGTCAGGGCCAATGGGAATGAGCAGTTCTTC.

This clonotype was seen at least ten times. V is TRBV29-1 and J is TRBJ2-3; 14 positions match TRBD2. Germline loops: CDR1 SQVTM, CDR2 ANQGSEA. The CDR3 has 14 amino acids. Losses at the gene ends were 5 bases for V and 4 bases for J; bases not matched to a gene: 2. In DNA form, the CDR3 reads TGCAGCGTTCAGGGACTAGCGGGAGCAGATACGCAGTATTTT. Its translation is CSVQGLAGADTQYF.

The chain recombines TRBV4-2 with TRBJ2-7; no clear D. Germline V gene sequence: CDR1 LGHNA, CDR2 YNFKEQ. CDR3 size: 14 residues. Trimming removed 0 bases from V and 7 bases from J, with 13 bases in between. The CDR3 DNA reads TGTGCCAGCAGCCAAGAGGCGAGGAGTGAGGAGCAGTACTTC. Protein sequence: CASSQEARSEEQYF.

This clonotype was seen a few times. The rearrangement joins TRBV7-9 to TRBJ2-2, with D perhaps TRBD1 (7 bases). The CDR3 has 15 amino acids. With 4 bases removed from V and 6 bases from J, the gap between germline ends came to 15 bases. Germline V gene lookup returns CDR1 SEHNR and CDR2 FQNEAQ (reference sequence). CDR3 region: CASSSVAGGSGELFF. CDR3 in DNA: TGTGCCAGCAGCTCCGTGGCAGGGGGGTCCGGGGAGCTGTTTTTT.

This clonotype was detected many times. This chain's CDR3 is CASSLAVGRSAGDEQFF. The CDR3 DNA sequence: TGCGCCAGCAGCTTGGCGGTGGGTCGTAGTGCAGGCGATGAGCAGTTCTTC. The chain links TRBV5-1 to TRBJ2-1; D ambiguous. Germline CDR1 reads SGHRS; CDR2 reads YFSETQ. The CDR3 is 17 amino acids. V was cut by 0 bases and J by 8 bases, with 21 bases left in between. Full variable domain (rest looked up from reference TRBV5-1 and TRBJ2-1): KAGVTQTPRYLIKTRGQQVTLSCSPISGHRSVSWYQQTPGQGLQFLFEYFSETQRNKGNFPGRFSGRQFSNSRSEMNVSTLELGDSALYLCASSLAVGRSAGDEQFFGPGTRLTVL.

In its sample, this clonotype was seen a few times. V is TRBV5-1 and J is TRBJ1-2; possibly TRBD1 for D (5 bases). Looked up from germline, CDR1 is SGHRS and CDR2 is YFSETQ. Deletions cut 0 bases from V and 6 bases from J, with 15 bases between. The CDR3 length is 15 residues. DNA for the CDR3: TGCGCCAGCAGCTTGGGAACGTGGGGGTTTGATGGCTACACCTTC. This translates into CASSLGTWGFDGYTF.

This chain uses TRBV9 with TRBJ2-6; TRBD1 or TRBD2 may be the D gene (5 bases each). Trimming took off 5 bases at V and 4 bases at J, with 16 bases between the two ends. CDR1 is SGDLS, CDR2 YYNGEE, per germline. The CDR3 extends over 16 amino acids. The CDR3 loop reads CASSEGPGLGANVLTF. The CDR3 DNA sequence: TGTGCCAGCAGTGAGGGCCCGGGGCTAGGGGCCAACGTCCTGACTTTC.

This clonotype has at least ten counts. V and J are TRBV6-6 and TRBJ2-5, with D uncertain. The CDR3 loop spans 13 amino acids. Germline CDR1 and CDR2: MNHNY and SVGAGI (reference sequence). V lost 6 bases, J lost 4 bases, and 12 bases lay in between. As DNA, the CDR3 is TGTGCCAGCAGACGCGATTTTGGAGAGACCCAGTACTTC. As protein: CASRRDFGETQYF.

The V and J genes are TRBV6-1 and TRBJ2-7; possibly TRBD1 or TRBD2 for D (6 bases each). V was cut by 7 bases and J by 3 bases, with 19 bases left in between. In germline, CDR1 is MNHNS, CDR2 SASEGT. The CDR3 runs to 15 residues. CDR3 nucleotides: TGTGCCAGCACCTCGAGGGGGGACGGGATCTACGAGCAGTACTTC. This translates into CASTSRGDGIYEQYF.

This clonotype was observed many times. The J gene is TRBJ2-5, the V gene TRBV5-1; D gene ambiguous. Looked up from germline, CDR1 is SGHRS and CDR2 is YFSETQ. The CDR3 runs 13 residues. Trimming removed 8 bases at V and 0 bases at J, with 11 bases between. Here the CDR3 reads CASHRTDQETQYF. CDR3 sequence (DNA): TGCGCCAGTCACCGGACCGACCAAGAGACCCAGTACTTC.